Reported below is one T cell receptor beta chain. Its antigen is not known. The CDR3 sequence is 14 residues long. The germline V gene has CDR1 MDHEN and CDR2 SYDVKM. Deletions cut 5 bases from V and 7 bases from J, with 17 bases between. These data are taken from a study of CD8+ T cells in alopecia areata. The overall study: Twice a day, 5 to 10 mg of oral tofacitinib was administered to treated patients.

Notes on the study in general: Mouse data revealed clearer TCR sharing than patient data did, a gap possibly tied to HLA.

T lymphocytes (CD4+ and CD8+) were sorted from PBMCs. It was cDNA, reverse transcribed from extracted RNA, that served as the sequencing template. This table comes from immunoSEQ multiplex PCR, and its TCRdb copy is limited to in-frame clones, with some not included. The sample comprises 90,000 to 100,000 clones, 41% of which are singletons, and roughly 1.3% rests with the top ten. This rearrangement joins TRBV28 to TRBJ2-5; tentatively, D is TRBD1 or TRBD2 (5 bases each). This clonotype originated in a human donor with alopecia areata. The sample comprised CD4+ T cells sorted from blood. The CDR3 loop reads CASSPGPRPGTQYF. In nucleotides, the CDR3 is TGTGCCAGCAGTCCGGGACCCCGCCCGGGGACCCAGTACTTC.